Shown below are 4 T cell receptor beta chains from a single sample sequenced in a study of OX40 agonist ivuxolimab in advanced cancers. Sequencing was performed with immunoSEQ multiplex PCR; in TCRdb, only in-frame clones are kept and a portion is missing. The sample contains roughly 80,000 clones, about 83% of which appear only once. The specimen was CD4+ or CD8+ T cells sorted from blood, collected in a trial of the OX40 agonist ivuxolimab. All receptors derive from an adult with an advanced solid tumor such as melanoma, head and neck, liver or kidney cancer.

This sequence joins TRBV30 and TRBJ2-1; 12 bases match TRBD1. Germline lookup yields CDR1 GTSNPN and CDR2 SVGIG (reference sequence). V gave up 3 bases and J gave up 3 bases; unmatched junction bases: 15. The CDR3 totals 19 residues. CDR3 loop: CAWRTYGTGGLQVYNEQFF. The CDR3 DNA reads TGTGCCTGGAGGACTTACGGGACAGGGGGCCTTCAAGTCTACAATGAGCAGTTCTTC. Supplemented by reference TRBV30 and TRBJ2-1, the full variable domain reads SQTIHQWPATLVQPVGSPLSLECTVEGTSNPNLYWYRQAAGRGLQLLFYSVGIGQISSEVPQNLSASRPQDRQFILSSKKLLLSDSGFYLCAWRTYGTGGLQVYNEQFFGPGTRLTVL.

This clone was counted only a few times. The chain joins TRBV6-1 to TRBJ1-2; 7 bases map to TRBD1. This CDR3 is 14 amino acids long. The junction had 3 bases not matched to a gene; V was cut back by 2 bases and J by 3 bases. Germline V gene lookup returns CDR1 MNHNS and CDR2 SASEGT. The CDR3, as DNA: TGTGCCAGCAGTGAACTAACAGGGGACTATGGCTACACCTTC. Amino acids: CASSELTGDYGYTF.

The J gene is TRBJ2-3, the V gene TRBV5-4; 10 bases are a match to TRBD2. V shed 1 base and J 4 bases; nucleotides not matched to a gene: 6. The CDR3 extends over 16 amino acids. From germline, CDR1 is SGHNT and CDR2 YYREEE (reference sequence). CDR3 nucleotide sequence: TGTGCCAGCAGCTTGCGACTAGCGGGTACGGCAGATACGCAGTATTTT. Translating gives CASSLRLAGTADTQYF.

To note about this clone: The same CDR3 arises from other DNA sequences in this sample as well. The chain is built from TRBV5-1 and TRBJ2-6; D is undetermined. This CDR3 is built from 15 residues. Per germline, CDR1 SGHRS and CDR2 YFSETQ. Trimming cost V 5 bases and J 4 bases, with 13 bases left between them. The CDR3 DNA reads as TGCGCCAGCAGTCCGGTGGGGTCCGGGGCCAACGTCCTGACTTTC. Encoded protein: CASSPVGSGANVLTF.